The 31 T cell receptor beta chains listed next were all sequenced from one sample in a study of blood T cell repertoires in COVID-19. Sequencing was performed with immunoSEQ multiplex PCR; in TCRdb, only in-frame clones are kept and a portion is missing. The sample has roughly 200,000 clones; 90% are singletons. Sequenced input: PBMCs or T cells enriched from blood (not recorded which). All receptors come from a man in his thirties or forties who had recovered from COVID-19.

The genes are TRBV19 and TRBJ1-2; D is unclear. Per germline, CDR1 LNHDA and CDR2 SQIVND (reference sequence). V lost 3 bases and J lost 4, with 6 bases in between. There are 12 residues in the CDR3. CDR3 in amino acids: CASSIPLYGYTF. The CDR3 nucleotides read TGTGCCAGTAGTATCCCCCTCTATGGCTACACCTTC.

The rearrangement links TRBV5-1 to TRBJ2-7, with 7 bases matching TRBD1. V shed 1 base and J 4 bases; nucleotides not matched to a gene: 8. Germline V gene data show CDR1 as SGHRS and CDR2 as YFSETQ. The CDR3 consists of 15 residues. The CDR3 reads CASSLQGGSRYEQYF. Here the CDR3 DNA reads TGCGCCAGCAGCTTGCAAGGGGGCAGTCGGTACGAGCAGTACTTC.

This sequence joins TRBV4-3 and TRBJ2-3, with 9 nucleotides matching TRBD2. V lost 6 bases and J lost 6; bases outside the gene matches: 7. The CDR3 extends over 14 amino acids. Germline loops: CDR1 LGHNA, CDR2 YSLEER. CDR3 region: CASRASGVRDTQYF. In nucleotides, the CDR3 is TGCGCCAGCAGGGCTAGCGGGGTAAGGGATACGCAGTATTTT.

The count of this clone is one. The chain is built from TRBV5-4 and TRBJ1-2, with 9 bases aligning to TRBD1. The V and J ends lost 4 bases and 5 bases, in that order; junction bases with no gene match: 6. Germline assignment: CDR1 SGHNT and CDR2 YYREEE (reference sequence). CDR3 length equals 14 residues. The CDR3 DNA reads TGTGCCAGCAGCGGGACAGGGAAAGAGTATGGCTACACCTTC. This gives the protein CASSGTGKEYGYTF.

The J gene is TRBJ2-7, the V gene TRBV15, with D possibly TRBD2 on 6 matching bases. Looked up from germline, CDR1 is LNHNV and CDR2 is YYDKDF (reference sequence). The CDR3 covers 16 residues. V was pared by 1 base and J by 4 bases, with 17 bases between. CDR3 loop: CATSRGMTSFDYEQYF. CDR3 DNA: TGTGCCACCAGCAGAGGCATGACTAGTTTTGATTACGAGCAGTACTTC.

This chain connects TRBV25-1 to TRBJ1-2, with TRBD1 as a possible D gene (6 bases). The germline gives CDR1 MGHDK, CDR2 SYGVNS. V was cut by 6 bases and J by 2 bases, with 7 bases left in between. The CDR3 consists of 12 residues. The CDR3 sequence: CASRGANYGYTF. The CDR3 DNA sequence: TGTGCCAGCAGGGGGGCGAACTATGGCTACACCTTC.

V gene TRBV29-1 combines with J gene TRBJ2-2; 7 bases line up with TRBD2. This CDR3 is 14 amino acids long. J lost 5 bases, V lost 5 bases, and 8 bases had no gene match. Germline CDR1 and CDR2: SQVTM and ANQGSEA. In nucleotides, the CDR3 is TGCAGCGTTTACAGCGGGAACTTTACCGGGGAGCTGTTTTTT. This encodes CSVYSGNFTGELFF.

DNA of the CDR3: TGTGCCAGCAGCCGGGACAGGGATAATTCACCCCTCCACTTT. This sequence encodes CASSRDRDNSPLHF. The rearrangement links TRBV6-5 to TRBJ1-6, with 9 bases aligning to TRBD1. Per germline, CDR1 MNHEY and CDR2 SVGAGI. The CDR3 is 14 residues long. The V segment lost 6 bases and the J segment 5 bases; nucleotides outside the gene matches: 2.

The chain uses TRBV4-3 and TRBJ2-1, with TRBD2 as a possible D gene (7 bases). V was shortened by 0 bases and J by 6 bases, with 12 bases between the two germline ends. Germline V gene data show CDR1 as LGHNA and CDR2 as YSLEER. The CDR3 has 15 residues. The CDR3 DNA sequence: TGCGCCAGCAGCCAAGATCGGGGGGCTGGCAATGAGCAGTTCTTC. Translating it yields CASSQDRGAGNEQFF.

The V and J genes are TRBV7-2 and TRBJ1-2; weak D call: TRBD1 (6 bases). The germline V gene encodes CDR1 SGHTA and CDR2 FQGNSA. There are 16 residues in the CDR3. V was pared by 1 base and J by 0 bases, with 12 bases between. CDR3 bases: TGTGCCAGCAGCTTAGATGGCAGGGGCGCTAACTATGGCTACACCTTC. It encodes CASSLDGRGANYGYTF.

The J gene is TRBJ1-3, the V gene TRBV5-4, with D perhaps matching TRBD1 (6 bases). CDR3 length: 16 residues. In germline, CDR1 is SGHNT, CDR2 YYREEE (reference sequence). V lost 0 bases to trimming and J lost 3 bases, with 13 bases between them. CDR3 in amino acids: CASSLEPGVLGNTIYF. CDR3 DNA sequence: TGTGCCAGCAGCTTGGAGCCAGGGGTACTTGGAAACACCATATATTTT.

J is TRBJ2-6 and V is TRBV15, with TRBD2 identical over 10 bases. The CDR3 loop spans 18 amino acids. V was clipped by 0 bases and J by 3 bases; unmatched bases: 5. Germline V gene data show CDR1 as LNHNV and CDR2 as YYDKDF (reference sequence). In DNA form, the CDR3 reads TGTGCCACCAGCAGAGATGAGCGGGGGGGATATGGGGCCAACGTCCTGACTTTC. Its protein product is CATSRDERGGYGANVLTF. Full variable domain (outside the CDR3, taken from reference TRBV15 and TRBJ2-6): DAMVIQNPRYQVTQFGKPVTLSCSQTLNHNVMYWYQQKSSQAPKLLFHYYDKDFNNEADTPDNFQSRRPNTSFCFLDIRSPGLGDTAMYLCATSRDERGGYGANVLTFGAGSRLTVL.

This clone was seen more than once but under ten times. The chain employs TRBV7-9 and TRBJ2-2; 9 nucleotides line up with TRBD2. This CDR3 spans 18 amino acids. Trimming removed 3 bases from V and 2 bases from J; junction bases left unmatched: 10. The V gene's germline CDR1 is SEHNR and CDR2 FQNEAQ (reference sequence). CDR3 sequence (DNA): TGTGCCAGCAGCTTCCGAAGTAGCGGGGGCGTCAACACCGGGGAGCTGTTTTTT. It specifies CASSFRSSGGVNTGELFF.

V and J are TRBV5-4 and TRBJ2-7; D is unresolved. The V gene's germline CDR1 is SGHNT and CDR2 YYREEE (reference sequence). Trimming cost V 1 base and J 0 bases, with 5 bases left between them. The CDR3 consists of 13 residues. The chain's CDR3 is CASSLPRSYEQYF. The CDR3 DNA is TGTGCCAGCAGCTTGCCGCGCTCCTACGAGCAGTACTTC.

The V call is TRBV5-5, the J call TRBJ1-5; 7 nucleotides line up with TRBD1. With V trimmed by 1 base and J by 2 bases, 3 bases remained unmatched. CDR3 length equals 15 residues. The V gene's germline CDR1 is SGHKS and CDR2 YYEKEE (reference sequence). The DNA for the CDR3 is TGTGCCAGCAGCTTGATTCAGGGGGGCAATCAGCCCCAGCATTTT. Its translation is CASSLIQGGNQPQHF.

J is TRBJ2-2 and V is TRBV4-1, with 7 bases matching TRBD1. Per the germline V gene, CDR1 is MGHRA and CDR2 is YSYEKL. Germline trimming cut 4 bases from V and 1 base from J; bases unmatched to any gene: 6. The CDR3 covers 16 residues. DNA of the CDR3: TGCGCCAGCAGCCTACAGGGGAACGGGAACACCGGGGAGCTGTTTTTT. This gives the protein CASSLQGNGNTGELFF.

V and J are TRBV5-6 and TRBJ2-3, with D perhaps matching TRBD2 (5 bases). The V end lost 3 bases, the J end lost 3 bases, and 23 bases lay between the germline ends. The CDR3 is made up of 18 amino acids. CDR1 and CDR2 from the germline V gene are SGHDT and YYEEEE. The CDR3 reads CASSWITSPAALTDTQYF. DNA of the CDR3: TGTGCCAGCAGCTGGATAACTAGTCCCGCTGCCCTTACAGATACGCAGTATTTT.

The rearrangement links TRBV12-3 or TRBV12-4 to TRBJ2-7, with 9 bases aligning to TRBD2. After removal of 3 bases from V and 7 bases from J, the junction contained 4 bases not matched to a gene. The CDR3 length is 13 residues. The CDR3 sequence: CASSLREGREQYF. CDR3 sequence (DNA): TGTGCCAGCAGTTTGCGGGAGGGACGAGAGCAGTACTTC.

This chain joins TRBV29-1 and TRBJ2-3, with 7 bases fitting TRBD2. The trim removed 7 bases at V and 0 bases at J, leaving 7 bases unmatched. CDR1 SQVTM and CDR2 ANQGSEA come from the germline V gene. This CDR3 has 14 amino acids. DNA for the CDR3: TGCAGCGGGGGACTAACTACTAGCACAGATACGCAGTATTTT. Translated, it gives CSGGLTTSTDTQYF.

The chain recombines TRBV28 with TRBJ2-5, with TRBD2 identical over 8 bases. The CDR3 extends over 14 amino acids. The V and J ends lost 6 bases and 5 bases, in that order; junction bases with no gene match: 8. Germline values: CDR1 MDHEN, CDR2 SYDVKM. CDR3 loop: CASRPRPGGETQYF. CDR3 nucleotide sequence: TGTGCCAGCAGACCCAGACCGGGGGGGGAGACCCAGTACTTC.

The chain employs TRBV19 and TRBJ2-7; 7 bases fit TRBD2. Trimming at V came to 4 bases and at J to 6 bases, leaving 9 bases not matched to a gene. Germline CDR1 reads LNHDA; CDR2 reads SQIVND (reference sequence). The CDR3 has 14 residues. This CDR3 reads CASSTSGGGREQYF. CDR3 nucleotide sequence: TGTGCCAGTAGTACCTCGGGAGGAGGGCGCGAGCAGTACTTC.

J is TRBJ2-2 and V is TRBV24-1; weak D call: TRBD1 (5 bases). The CDR3 spans 16 residues. Germline V lookup: CDR1 KGHDR, CDR2 SFDVKD. Trimming pared 3 bases from V and 3 bases from J, leaving 13 bases between. CDR3 DNA sequence: TGTGCCACCAGTGATCGCACAGGTGGGGACACCGGGGAGCTGTTTTTT. Protein sequence: CATSDRTGGDTGELFF.

DNA of the CDR3: TGTGCCAGTACCGACCCGCTCGGGGGGGGCCCTGGGGCCAACGTCCTGACTTTC. Translating it yields CASTDPLGGGPGANVLTF. The gene calls are TRBV19 and TRBJ2-6; TRBD2 matches 8 bases. J lost 2 bases, V lost 7 bases, and 13 bases had no gene match. Germline CDR1 is LNHDA and CDR2 is SQIVND (reference sequence). The CDR3 has 18 amino acids.

The chain carries TRBV9 and TRBJ2-2; 9 bases line up with TRBD2. After removal of 0 bases from V and 6 bases from J, the junction contained 6 bases not matched to a gene. Germline-derived CDR1 and CDR2 are SGDLS and YYNGEE. The CDR3 length is 16 residues. The CDR3 region has the DNA TGTGCCAGCAGCGTAGCGGCGGGAGGGCCCGCCGGGGAGCTGTTTTTT. It translates to CASSVAAGGPAGELFF.

The V call is TRBV6-6, the J call TRBJ1-4; D perhaps matches TRBD1 (5 bases). Trimming left V 6 bases short and J 3 bases short, with 11 bases between. This CDR3 contains 14 residues. Germline values: CDR1 MNHNY, CDR2 SVGAGI (reference sequence). CDR3 sequence (DNA): TGTGCCAGCAGCCAGGGATGGTCTAATGAAAAACTGTTTTTT. Its protein product is CASSQGWSNEKLFF.

The chain employs TRBV2 and TRBJ2-1, with TRBD2 matching over 10 bases. After removal of 3 bases from V and 2 bases from J, the junction contained 7 bases not matched to a gene. Germline CDR1 is SNHLY and CDR2 is FYNNEI. CDR3 length: 17 residues. The CDR3 here is CASSDLFGLAAYNEQFF. The DNA for the CDR3 is TGTGCCAGCAGTGATCTCTTTGGACTAGCGGCCTACAATGAGCAGTTCTTC. Based on the CDR3 plus reference TRBV2 and TRBJ2-1, the full variable domain is EPEVTQTPSHQVTQMGQEVILRCVPISNHLYFYWYRQILGQKVEFLVSFYNNEISEKSEIFDDQFSVERPDGSNFTLKIRSTKLEDSAMYFCASSDLFGLAAYNEQFFGPGTRLTVL.

The chain joins TRBV7-6 to TRBJ1-1, with D possibly being TRBD1 (6 bases). The CDR3 runs 17 residues. Germline CDR1 SGHVS, CDR2 FNYEAQ. The V gene lost 2 bases and the J gene lost 0 bases, with 16 bases spanning the gap. CDR3 sequence (DNA): TGTGCCAGCAGCTTACTCCAGGGGAGCGAAATGAACACTGAAGCTTTCTTT. Its translation: CASSLLQGSEMNTEAFF.

This clone was seen only a few times. The chain joins TRBV5-4 to TRBJ1-1; a possible D gene is TRBD1 (5 bases). The V gene's germline CDR1 is SGHNT and CDR2 YYREEE (reference sequence). The CDR3 spans 13 residues. Trimming shortened V by 4 bases and J by 4 bases, and 11 bases separated the two germline ends. The CDR3 nucleotides read TGTGCCAGCAGCCGACCCCAGGGCACTGAAGCTTTCTTT. Its protein product is CASSRPQGTEAFF.

The J gene is TRBJ1-2, the V gene TRBV2; 8 nucleotides match TRBD1. CDR1 is SNHLY, CDR2 FYNNEI, per germline. Trimming cost V 6 bases and J 7 bases; bases outside gene matches: 10. This CDR3 is built from 14 residues. CDR3 coding DNA: TGTGCCAGCAGCCCGGACAGGGTATATGCTGGCTACACCTTC. Its translation: CASSPDRVYAGYTF.

This chain links TRBV14 with TRBJ2-7; a possible D gene is TRBD2 (5 bases). This CDR3 is built from 13 residues. From germline, CDR1 is SGHDN and CDR2 FVKESK. The V end was cut by 4 bases, the J end by 6 bases, with 13 bases between. The CDR3 DNA is TGTGCCAGCAGCCTGCAAGTTCGGGGCGAGCAGTACTTC. Its translation: CASSLQVRGEQYF.

J is TRBJ2-1 and V is TRBV7-9; 11 bases fit TRBD1. The CDR3 contains 14 residues. CDR1 is SEHNR and CDR2 is FQNEAQ in the germline V gene (reference sequence). Trimming removed 6 bases from V and 7 bases from J; junction bases left unmatched: 5. In nucleotides, the CDR3 is TGTGCCAGCAGGCCCGGGACAGGGGGTAATGAGCAGTTCTTC. Its protein product is CASRPGTGGNEQFF. Variable domain in full (rest from reference TRBV7-9 and TRBJ2-1): DTGVSQNPRHKITKRGQNVTFRCDPISEHNRLYWYRQTLGQGPEFLTYFQNEAQLEKSRLLSDRFSAERPKGSFSTLEIQRTEQGDSAMYLCASRPGTGGNEQFFGPGTRLTVL.